This T cell receptor (beta chain) is drawn from a study of blood T cell repertoires in COVID-19. Study-wide background: Donors in the United States, Italy and Spain gave samples during acute or convalescent COVID-19. The cDNA or gDNA used as material had been derived from T cells, B-cell-depleted T cells, or PBMCs.

Seattle patients were enrolled while actively infected and followed longitudinally. Clones were sequenced by immunoSEQ multiplex PCR, and TCRdb holds only the in-frame ones, with some missing. The repertoire holds some 390,000 clones, with approximately 90% as singletons. Sequencing was carried out using peripheral blood. The TCR comes from a woman aged 40 to 50 with COVID-19, enrolled during active disease.

The CDR3 sequence: CASSLNRDIGYTF. The CDR3 DNA follows: TGTGCCAGTAGTCTGAACCGAGACATCGGCTACACCTTC. The chain links TRBV19 to TRBJ1-2; D unresolved. The V gene lost 5 bases and the J gene lost 8 bases, with 15 bases spanning the gap. The CDR3 sequence is 13 residues long. The germline CDR1 and CDR2 sequences are LNHDA and SQIVND (reference sequence).